These 25 T cell receptor beta chains were all obtained from the same sample, sequenced in a study of CD8 T cells in Susac syndrome. It was with random hexamers that 0.5 to 1 ug RNA was reverse transcribed. From the immunoSEQ multiplex PCR reads, TCRdb called clonotypes with MiXCR, one entry per CDR3 protein. The table shows approximately 150,000 distinct CDR3 sequences, with 92% occurring only once. The specimen was CD4+ T cells from PBMCs. These receptors were obtained from a human donor in good health.

The chain employs TRBV7-2 and TRBJ2-1, with TRBD2 matching over 8 bases. V lost 6 bases, J lost 4 bases, and 11 bases stayed unmatched. CDR1 and CDR2 from the germline V gene are SGHTA and FQGNSA. This CDR3 region has 16 residues. The CDR3 bases are TGTGCCAGCAGTGAGCGGGAGAGGGGGATATACAATGAGCAGTTCTTC. Its translation is CASSERERGIYNEQFF.

The genes are TRBV18 and TRBJ1-4; 7 bases line up with TRBD1. The CDR3 is 15 residues long. Germline CDR1 reads KGHSH; CDR2 reads LQKENI. V was pared by 3 bases and J by 5 bases, with 6 bases of the junction left unmatched. The CDR3 here is CASSPARGANEKLFF. The CDR3, as DNA: TGTGCCAGCTCACCGGCCAGGGGGGCGAATGAAAAACTGTTTTTT. The full variable domain, its missing parts supplied by reference TRBV18 and TRBJ1-4, is NAGVMQNPRHLVRRRGQEARLRCSPMKGHSHVYWYRQLPEEGLKFMVYLQKENIIDESGMPKERFSAEFPKEGPSILRIQQVVRGDSAAYFCASSPARGANEKLFFGSGTQLSVL.

This chain connects TRBV25-1 to TRBJ1-2; 7 bases line up with TRBD1. V gave up 2 bases and J gave up 1 base; unmatched junction bases: 1. The germline V gene encodes CDR1 MGHDK and CDR2 SYGVNS. This CDR3 has 14 residues. The CDR3 coding sequence is TGTGCCAGCAGTGAACAGGGGGTTAACTATGGCTACACCTTC. Translated, it gives CASSEQGVNYGYTF.

The chain joins TRBV2 to TRBJ2-2; D remains unclear. Per the germline V gene, CDR1 is SNHLY and CDR2 is FYNNEI. The CDR3 extends over 14 amino acids. Trimming left V 4 bases short and J 2 bases short, with 8 bases between. CDR3 sequence (DNA): TGTGCCAGCAGTGCGCTCTTAAACACCGGGGAGCTGTTTTTT. This translates into CASSALLNTGELFF.

This clonotype was recorded once. The CDR3 sequence is CASTSDTNTEAFF. CDR3 nucleotide sequence: TGTGCCAGCACCTCAGACACGAACACTGAAGCTTTCTTT. This rearrangement joins TRBV12-3 or TRBV12-4 to TRBJ1-1; D is ambiguous. The CDR3 is 13 amino acids. Between the trimmed V and J ends, which lost 7 bases and 1 base, there was a span of 10 bases.

The rearrangement joins TRBV7-8 to TRBJ2-1, with unresolved D. Trimming stripped 3 bases from V and 12 bases from J, with 15 bases between. Germline V lookup: CDR1 SGHVS, CDR2 FQNEAQ. The CDR3 runs to 13 residues. The CDR3 DNA sequence: TGTGCCAGCAGCTTTTCGATCCGAGGAGCGCAGTTCTTC. Its protein product is CASSFSIRGAQFF.

The chain recombines TRBV19 with TRBJ1-2, with D maybe TRBD1 (5 bases). Per the germline V gene, CDR1 is LNHDA and CDR2 is SQIVND (reference sequence). Trimming left V 5 bases short and J 6 bases short, with 16 bases between. The length of the CDR3 is 14 residues. The DNA for the CDR3 is TGTGCCAGTAGTCCGCGACGGGGGGTGAATGGCTACACCTTC. It encodes CASSPRRGVNGYTF.

The chain joins TRBV19 to TRBJ2-1; D is perhaps TRBD2 (7 bases). The CDR3 is 13 amino acids. From germline, CDR1 is LNHDA and CDR2 SQIVND (reference sequence). Deletions cut 5 bases from V and 10 bases from J, with 15 bases between. Written as DNA, the CDR3 is TGTGCCAGTAGTGGCTCGGGGGGCGCGGAGCAGTTCTTC. This gives the protein CASSGSGGAEQFF.

The genes are TRBV10-2 and TRBJ2-7, with 11 bases lining up with TRBD1. There are 15 residues in the CDR3. The germline CDR1 and CDR2 sequences are WSHSY and SAAADI. V dropped 3 bases and J dropped 3; count of bases not matched to a gene: 4. The CDR3 protein is CASSDGTGGSYEQYF. The CDR3 DNA reads as TGCGCCAGCAGTGATGGGACAGGGGGGAGCTACGAGCAGTACTTC.

The chain couples TRBV24-1 to TRBJ2-1; the D gene is possibly TRBD2 (6 bases). Germline assignment: CDR1 KGHDR and CDR2 SFDVKD. This CDR3 has 13 residues. Between the trimmed V and J ends, which lost 4 bases and 9 bases, there was a span of 12 bases. CDR3 loop: CATSDGSAAEQFF. CDR3 DNA: TGTGCCACCAGTGACGGGAGCGCGGCTGAGCAGTTCTTC.

The chain employs TRBV11-1 and TRBJ2-7; D perhaps matches TRBD2 (5 bases). V lost 6 bases and J 0 bases, leaving 12 bases between the germline ends. Germline V CDR1 and CDR2: SGHAT, FQDESV (reference sequence). This CDR3 is built from 14 residues. CDR3 amino acids: CASSRDQVSYEQYF. In DNA, the CDR3 is TGTGCCAGCAGTCGGGATCAAGTCTCCTACGAGCAGTACTTC. Looking up the rest from reference TRBV11-1 and TRBJ2-7 gives the full variable domain: EAEVAQSPRYKITEKSQAVAFWCDPISGHATLYWYRQILGQGPELLVQFQDESVVDDSQLPKDRFSAERLKGVDSTLKIQPAELGDSAMYLCASSRDQVSYEQYFGPGTRLTVT.

The J gene is TRBJ1-6, the V gene TRBV4-3; tentatively, D is TRBD1 (6 bases). Trimming shortened V by 0 bases and J by 14 bases, and 29 bases separated the two germline ends. There are 19 residues in the CDR3. CDR1 is LGHNA, CDR2 YSLEER, per germline. In DNA form, the CDR3 reads TGCGCCAGCAGCCAAGATTTTTTAGTGCGGCAGGGAGGGACAAAGGCCCTCCACTTT. This codes for CASSQDFLVRQGGTKALHF.

The DNA for the CDR3 is TGTGCCAGCAGTTACTCCCGCCAGGGTGGCGGGGAGCTGTTTTTT. Residues: CASSYSRQGGGELFF. The chain employs TRBV6-6 and TRBJ2-2; a weak D match, TRBD1 (5 bases). The V and J ends lost 0 bases and 7 bases respectively, with 12 bases between them. The germline CDR1 and CDR2 sequences are MNHNY and SVGAGI (reference sequence). The CDR3 contains 15 residues.

The chain carries TRBV29-1 and TRBJ2-3, with D maybe TRBD2 (5 bases). Trimming removed 0 bases from V and 4 bases from J, with 14 bases in between. CDR1 SQVTM and CDR2 ANQGSEA come from the germline V gene. This CDR3 is 15 amino acids long. The CDR3 is CSVEEASGGPDTQYF. The DNA for the CDR3 is TGCAGCGTTGAAGAGGCCAGTGGAGGCCCAGATACGCAGTATTTT.

This chain connects TRBV6-1 to TRBJ2-3; the match to TRBD2 covers 14 bases. The J segment lost 2 bases and the V segment lost 8 bases, leaving 15 bases of the junction unmatched. CDR1 and CDR2 from the germline V gene are MNHNS and SASEGT. The CDR3 sequence is 19 residues long. The CDR3 is CASASGTSGSWLITDTQYF. For the CDR3, the DNA is TGTGCCAGCGCCTCCGGGACTAGCGGGAGCTGGCTTATCACAGATACGCAGTATTTT.

This clonotype appeared once. The J gene is TRBJ1-5, the V gene TRBV28; D may be TRBD1 (6 bases). The CDR3 spans 15 residues. Germline V gene sequence: CDR1 MDHEN, CDR2 SYDVKM. Trimming removed 4 bases from V and 7 bases from J, with 17 bases in between. CDR3 DNA: TGTGCCAGCAGTTCCCCAAGTCTGGGGGCCCAGCCCCAGCATTTT. This gives the protein CASSSPSLGAQPQHF.

This chain uses TRBV5-1 with TRBJ1-3; 11 bases align to TRBD1. The V and J ends lost 4 bases and 3 bases, in that order; junction bases with no gene match: 12. CDR3 size: 18 residues. The germline CDR1 and CDR2 sequences are SGHRS and YFSETQ. The CDR3 region has the DNA TGCGCCAGCAGCCCGGGACAGGGGGAATGGATACTTGGAAACACCATATATTTT. Its protein product is CASSPGQGEWILGNTIYF.

V gene TRBV7-9 combines with J gene TRBJ2-3; tentatively, D is TRBD2 (6 bases). Per germline, CDR1 SEHNR and CDR2 FQNEAQ (reference sequence). The V end lost 5 bases, the J end lost 5 bases, and 17 bases lay between the germline ends. The CDR3 covers 15 residues. For the CDR3, the DNA is TGTGCCAGCAGCGCCTGGGGCGGGGAGCGAGATACGCAGTATTTT. It is translated as CASSAWGGERDTQYF.

The J gene is TRBJ2-3, the V gene TRBV28; D is perhaps TRBD1 (6 bases). This CDR3 spans 17 amino acids. Germline V CDR1 and CDR2: MDHEN, SYDVKM. V shed 4 bases and J shed 4 bases, with 21 bases lying between them. In DNA, the CDR3 is TGTGCCAGCAGTTCTCTCCGGACAGAGATTTCGGCAGATACGCAGTATTTT. Translation: CASSSLRTEISADTQYF.

The chain combines TRBV12-3 or TRBV12-4 with TRBJ2-6; D unclear. The V end was cut by 6 bases, the J end by 4 bases, with 7 bases between. This CDR3 is built from 13 residues. CDR3 in DNA: TGTGCCAGCAGACTGGGAGGGGCCAACGTCCTGACTTTC. Encoded protein: CASRLGGANVLTF.

Only a few counts were recorded for this clonotype. This chain links TRBV3-1 with TRBJ1-6; D is undetermined. Per germline, CDR1 LGHDT and CDR2 YNNKEL (reference sequence). This CDR3 has 14 amino acids. The germline V and J ends were trimmed by 4 bases and 4 bases, with 8 bases remaining between them. The CDR3 DNA sequence: TGTGCCAGCAGCCCTGCAGGTTATAATTCACCCCTCCACTTT. This gives the protein CASSPAGYNSPLHF.

This clonotype has a single count. V and J are TRBV7-3 and TRBJ2-5; the D is unclear. CDR3 length: 14 amino acids. V lost 5 bases to trimming and J lost 0 bases, with 10 bases between them. Germline V gives CDR1 SGHTA, CDR2 FQGTGA. In DNA, the CDR3 is TGTGCCAGCAGCAGGGATGGATACCAAGAGACCCAGTACTTC. Protein sequence: CASSRDGYQETQYF.

This sequence joins TRBV3-1 and TRBJ2-7; 7 bases match TRBD1. Germline CDR1 LGHDT, CDR2 YNNKEL (reference sequence). The V gene end was trimmed by 4 bases and the J gene end by 6 bases; junction bases not matched to a gene: 3. The CDR3 runs 12 residues. The CDR3 nucleotides are TGTGCCAGCAGCCTCAACAGGGGCGAGCAGTACTTC. Its protein product is CASSLNRGEQYF.

This rearrangement joins TRBV5-1 to TRBJ2-7; D is undetermined. CDR1 is SGHRS, CDR2 YFSETQ, per germline. The CDR3 sequence is 13 residues long. Trimming took 3 bases from V and 3 from J, leaving 10 bases between them. CDR3 sequence: CASSSGGRYEQYF. As DNA, the CDR3 is TGCGCCAGCAGCTCGGGCGGACGCTACGAGCAGTACTTC. The full variable domain, its missing parts supplied by reference TRBV5-1 and TRBJ2-7, is KAGVTQTPRYLIKTRGQQVTLSCSPISGHRSVSWYQQTPGQGLQFLFEYFSETQRNKGNFPGRFSGRQFSNSRSEMNVSTLELGDSALYLCASSSGGRYEQYFGPGTRLTVT.

V gene TRBV5-4 combines with J gene TRBJ2-7; D not certain. This CDR3 comprises 13 residues. With 5 bases removed from V and 5 bases from J, the gap between germline ends came to 14 bases. Germline values: CDR1 SGHNT, CDR2 YYREEE (reference sequence). CDR3 in DNA: TGTGCCAGCAGATCTGTCGCGGACCACGAGCAGTACTTC. It encodes CASRSVADHEQYF.